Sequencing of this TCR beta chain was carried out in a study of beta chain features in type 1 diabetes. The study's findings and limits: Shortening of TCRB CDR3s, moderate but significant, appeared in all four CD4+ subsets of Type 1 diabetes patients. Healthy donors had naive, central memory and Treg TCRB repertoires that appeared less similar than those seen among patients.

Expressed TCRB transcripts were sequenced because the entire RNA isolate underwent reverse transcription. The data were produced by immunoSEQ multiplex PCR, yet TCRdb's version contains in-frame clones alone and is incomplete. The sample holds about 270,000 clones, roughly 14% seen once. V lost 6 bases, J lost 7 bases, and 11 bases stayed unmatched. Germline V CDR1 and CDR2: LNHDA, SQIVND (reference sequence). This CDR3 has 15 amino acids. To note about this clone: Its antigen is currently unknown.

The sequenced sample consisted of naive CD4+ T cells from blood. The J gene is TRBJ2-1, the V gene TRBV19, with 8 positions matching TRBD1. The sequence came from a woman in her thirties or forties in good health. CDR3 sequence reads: CASRDRVLKANEQFF. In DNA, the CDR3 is TGTGCCAGTAGGGACAGGGTGCTTAAGGCAAATGAGCAGTTCTTC.